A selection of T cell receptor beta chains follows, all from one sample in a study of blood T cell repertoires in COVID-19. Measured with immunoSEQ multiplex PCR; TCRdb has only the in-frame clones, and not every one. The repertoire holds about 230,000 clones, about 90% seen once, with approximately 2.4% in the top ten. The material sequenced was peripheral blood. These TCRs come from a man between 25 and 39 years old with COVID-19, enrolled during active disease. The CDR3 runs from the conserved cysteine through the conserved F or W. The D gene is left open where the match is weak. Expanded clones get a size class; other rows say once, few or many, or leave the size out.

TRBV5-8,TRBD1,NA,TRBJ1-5,TGTGCCAGCAGCGCCAGAATGACAGGGGGCGCGTTCGATCAGCCCCAGCATTTT,CASSARMTGGAFDQPQHF
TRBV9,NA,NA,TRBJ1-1,TGTGCCAGCAGCGCGACAGGATTGAACACTGAAGCTTTCTTT,CASSATGLNTEAFF
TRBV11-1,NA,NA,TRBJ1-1,TGTGCCAGCAGCCTCTACCCCCAACTACTGAACACTGAAGCTTTCTTT,CASSLYPQLLNTEAFF
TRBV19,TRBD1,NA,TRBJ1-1,TGTGCCAGTAGTTCCTGGGACAGGGACAAGAACACTGAAGCTTTCTTT,CASSSWDRDKNTEAFF
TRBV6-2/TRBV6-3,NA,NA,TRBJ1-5,TGTGCCAGCAGTTACTCGACCCCGCGGAATCAGCCCCAGCATTTT,CASSYSTPRNQPQHF
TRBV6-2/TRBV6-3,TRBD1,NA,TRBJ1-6,TGTGCCAGCAGTTCCCGGGACAGGGGGCAATCACCCCTCCACTTT,CASSSRDRGQSPLHF
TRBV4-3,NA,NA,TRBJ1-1,TGCGCCAGCAGCCAAAGATTGGGGGCATGGACTGAAGCTTTCTTT,CASSQRLGAWTEAFF
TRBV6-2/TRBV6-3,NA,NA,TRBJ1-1,TGTGCCAGCAGCTCTAGGAGGCCGATAAACACTGAAGCTTTCTTT,CASSSRRPINTEAFF
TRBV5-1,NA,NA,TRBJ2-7,TGCGCCAGCAGCTTGGGCCCCGGGTTGGCCTACGAGCAGTACTTC,CASSLGPGLAYEQYF
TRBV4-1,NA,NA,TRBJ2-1,TGCGCCAGCAGCCCCGAGAGGGTTTTTGGCGAGCAGTTCTTC,CASSPERVFGEQFF
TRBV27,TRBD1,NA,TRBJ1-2,TGTGCCAGCAGTTCCCTGACAGGGCCGAATAACTATGGCTACACCTTC,CASSSLTGPNNYGYTF
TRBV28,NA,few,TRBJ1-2,TGTGCCAGCAGAACTGGGGGGTGGAAGGGCTACACCTTC,CASRTGGWKGYTF
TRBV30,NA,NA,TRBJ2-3,TGTGCCTGGAGGACTGCCGGCACAGATACGCAGTATTTT,CAWRTAGTDTQYF
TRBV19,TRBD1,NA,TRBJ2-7,TGTGCCAGTAGTTTCGGGACAGGGGGGGCGTACGAGCAGTACTTC,CASSFGTGGAYEQYF
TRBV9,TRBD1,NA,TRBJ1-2,TGTGCCAGCAGCCTGGGACAGGGCACGGGTGGCTATGGCTACACCTTC,CASSLGQGTGGYGYTF
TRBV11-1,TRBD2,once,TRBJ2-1,TGTGCCAGCACCCCTACAGCGCTAGCGGTTTACAATGAGCAGTTCTTC,CASTPTALAVYNEQFF
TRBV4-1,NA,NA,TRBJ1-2,TGCGCCAGCAGCAGTTCGCGGGGCGGCTACACCTTC,CASSSSRGGYTF
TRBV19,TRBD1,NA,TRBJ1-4,TGTGCCAGTATCGACACAGGGGGAACTAATGAAAAACTGTTTTTT,CASIDTGGTNEKLFF
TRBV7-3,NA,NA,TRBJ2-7,TGTGCCAGCAGCTTCTCCGGGTTAGGAGGGGAGCAGTACTTC,CASSFSGLGGEQYF
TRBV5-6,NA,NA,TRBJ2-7,TGTGCCAGCAGCTCCCTAGGGGGTGGAAACGAGCAGTACTTC,CASSSLGGGNEQYF
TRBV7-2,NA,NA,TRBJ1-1,TGTGCCAGCAGTTTCGACAGGACGGACACTGAAGCTTTCTTT,CASSFDRTDTEAFF
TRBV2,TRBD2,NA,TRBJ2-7,TGTGCCAGTTGGGCCCTAGCGGGAACCTACGAGCAGTACTTC,CASWALAGTYEQYF
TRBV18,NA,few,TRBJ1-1,TGTGCCAGCTCACAGACAGTGAACACTGAAGCTTTCTTT,CASSQTVNTEAFF
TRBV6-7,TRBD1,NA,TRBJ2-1,TGTGCCAGCAGCCAAGGGCCCACCACAGGGGATGAATGCAATGAGCAGTTCTTC,CASSQGPTTGDECNEQFF
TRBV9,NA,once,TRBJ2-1,TGTGCCAGCAGCCCCCCCGAGGGAGGCCCCCCATGGCAGTTCTTC,CASSPPEGGPPWQFF
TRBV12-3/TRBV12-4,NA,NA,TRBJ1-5,TGTGCCAGCAGTTTGGGGACTTATCAGCCCCAGCATTTT,CASSLGTYQPQHF
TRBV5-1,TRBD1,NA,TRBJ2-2,TGCGCCAGCAGACCCGACAGGGCCAACACCGGGGAGCTGTTTTTT,CASRPDRANTGELFF
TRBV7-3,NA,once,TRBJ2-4,TGTGCCAGCAGCTTCCAGGGTACCAACATTCAGTACTTC,CASSFQGTNIQYF
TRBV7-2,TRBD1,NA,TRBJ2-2,TGTGCCAGCAGCTCCGGACAGGGACGCACCGGGGAGCTGTTTTTT,CASSSGQGRTGELFF
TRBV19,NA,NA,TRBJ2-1,TGTGCCAGTAGTATCGCCCTAAGATTTAGCTCCTACAATGAGCAGTTCTTC,CASSIALRFSSYNEQFF
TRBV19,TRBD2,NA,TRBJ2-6,TGTGCCAGTAGTTTTGGGACTAGCGTGTCTGGGGCCAACGTCCTGACTTTC,CASSFGTSVSGANVLTF
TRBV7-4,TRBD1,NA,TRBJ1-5,TGTGCCAGCAGCTTAACTGATACAGGGGTATATCAGCCCCAGCATTTT,CASSLTDTGVYQPQHF
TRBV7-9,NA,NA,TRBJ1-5,TGTGCCAGCAGCCTTTCGGAGCAGCCCCAGCATTTT,CASSLSEQPQHF
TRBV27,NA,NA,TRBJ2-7,TGTGCCAGCAGCCCCAGGGGGGCTGGGCAGTACTTC,CASSPRGAGQYF
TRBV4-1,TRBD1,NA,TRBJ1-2,TGCGCCAGCAGCCGCCTTAATGGGGGACAGAGAGATAACTATGGCTACACCTTC,CASSRLNGGQRDNYGYTF
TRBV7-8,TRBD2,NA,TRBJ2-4,TGTGCCAGCAGCTTCGGCAGGGAGGGCATTCAGTACTTC,CASSFGREGIQYF
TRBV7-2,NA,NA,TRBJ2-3,TGTGCCACTACTAGGCAGCCCATAGGGGGGGGCCGGACAGATACGCAGTATTTT,CATTRQPIGGGRTDTQYF
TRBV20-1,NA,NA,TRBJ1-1,TGCAGTGCTAGTAGTTTCAGGGCAGGGAACACTGAAGCTTTCTTT,CSASSFRAGNTEAFF
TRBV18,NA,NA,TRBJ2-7,TGTGCCAGCTCACCACCCGACAGGAGGGAGCAGTACTTC,CASSPPDRREQYF
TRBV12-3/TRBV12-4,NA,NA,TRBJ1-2,TGTGCCAGCAGTTTTGGGCAGGGTGAGGGCTACACCTTC,CASSFGQGEGYTF
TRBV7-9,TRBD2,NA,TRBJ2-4,TGTGCCAGCATCGAACTGTGGACTAGCGGGAGTGGGAACATTCAGTACTTC,CASIELWTSGSGNIQYF
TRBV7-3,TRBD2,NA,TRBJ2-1,TGTGCCAGCAGCTCCCAGCCGGGACTAGCTGGTTACAATGAGCAGTTCTTC,CASSSQPGLAGYNEQFF
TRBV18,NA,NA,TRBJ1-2,TGTGCCAGCTCACCACCTTATCAGGGACACCCAACTAACTATGGCTACACCTTC,CASSPPYQGHPTNYGYTF
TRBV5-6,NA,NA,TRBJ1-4,TGTGCCAGCAGCTTAACAGGGTTAACTAATGAAAAACTGTTTTTT,CASSLTGLTNEKLFF
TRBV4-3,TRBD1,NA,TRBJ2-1,TGCGCCAGCAGCCAAGGCCAGGGACAGAAGAACAATGAGCAGTTCTTC,CASSQGQGQKNNEQFF
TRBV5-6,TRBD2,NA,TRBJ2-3,TGTGCCAGCAGCTTGGAACTAGCGGGAGTCATGTATTTT,CASSLELAGVMYF
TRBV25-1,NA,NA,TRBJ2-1,TGTGCCAGCAGTCGTGAGGATGAGCAGTTCTTC,CASSREDEQFF
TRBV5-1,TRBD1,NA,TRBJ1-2,TGCGCCAGCAGCCTCGCCTTGGGTCAGGGGGCGTGGGGCTACACCTTC,CASSLALGQGAWGYTF